Below are 14 T cell receptor beta chains sequenced from a single sample in a study of T cell responses to AZD1222 COVID-19 vaccine. Profiled with immunoSEQ multiplex PCR; TCRdb holds only in-frame clones, not every one. The data hold roughly 150,000 clones, with around 90% observed a single time. The sample was peripheral blood, taken on day 0 of AZD1222 vaccination. Every receptor here comes from an adult in good health.

CDR3 region: CASSFGQRNTEAFF. The CDR3 coding sequence is TGTGCCAGCAGCTTCGGACAGCGGAACACTGAAGCTTTCTTT. V usage is TRBV5-4 and J usage is TRBJ1-1, with TRBD1 as a possible D gene (6 bases). This CDR3 is built from 14 residues. The germline V gene has CDR1 SGHNT and CDR2 YYREEE (reference sequence). V shed 2 bases and J shed 1 base, with 9 bases lying between them.

This clone occurred a few times. The chain links TRBV19 to TRBJ1-5, with D possibly TRBD1 on 5 matching bases. Trimming removed 2 bases from V and 9 bases from J, with 17 bases in between. Germline V gene sequence: CDR1 LNHDA, CDR2 SQIVND (reference sequence). The CDR3 is 15 residues long. The CDR3 bases are TGTGCCAGTAGTATACTGGGGGAGGGAAAGGCGCCCCAGCATTTT. This codes for CASSILGEGKAPQHF. The full variable domain, in which reference TRBV19 and TRBJ1-5 provide the parts outside the CDR3, is DGGITQSPKYLFRKEGQNVTLSCEQNLNHDAMYWYRQDPGQGLRLIYYSQIVNDFQKGDIAEGYSVSREKKESFPLTVTSAQKNPTAFYLCASSILGEGKAPQHFGDGTRLSIL.

The chain employs TRBV20-1 and TRBJ2-7, with TRBD2 as a possible D gene (6 bases). The CDR3 extends over 16 amino acids. CDR1 DFQATT and CDR2 SNEGSKA come from the germline V gene (reference sequence). V was pared by 3 bases and J by 7 bases, with 25 bases between. CDR3 in amino acids: CSASDTRQPPGREQYF. Written as DNA, the CDR3 is TGCAGTGCTAGTGACACCCGACAGCCACCCGGGAGAGAGCAGTACTTC.

V is TRBV2 and J is TRBJ2-1; 9 positions agree with TRBD2. The germline CDR1 and CDR2 sequences are SNHLY and FYNNEI. The ends lost 4 bases at V and 3 bases at J; junction bases unmatched: 10. The CDR3 is 17 residues long. CDR3 sequence (DNA): TGTGCCAGCAGTGGGTCGGGAGCGGGGGGTATCTACAATGAGCAGTTCTTC. It encodes CASSGSGAGGIYNEQFF.

The count of this clone is one. This chain links TRBV29-1 with TRBJ2-7, with a possible D match to TRBD2 (5 bases). Per germline, CDR1 SQVTM and CDR2 ANQGSEA. The ends were cut back, 6 bases at V and 2 bases at J, with 17 bases in the middle. The CDR3 sequence is 14 residues long. This chain's CDR3 is CSVYTGVRAYEQYF. The CDR3 nucleotides are TGCAGCGTCTACACCGGGGTCAGAGCCTACGAGCAGTACTTC.

This clone was found once. The CDR3 DNA is TGCGCCAGCAGCATACAGGGGACAGGGATGGAGACCCAGTACTTC. Encoded protein: CASSIQGTGMETQYF. V and J are TRBV5-1 and TRBJ2-5; 9 positions match TRBD1. Germline V gene lookup returns CDR1 SGHRS and CDR2 YFSETQ. This CDR3 is 15 amino acids long. Trimming took 4 bases from V and 5 from J; bases not matched to a gene: 9.

Worth noting for this clone: This sample also contains other DNA sequences that code for the same CDR3. The V call is TRBV9, the J call TRBJ2-7, with D maybe TRBD2 (5 bases). CDR1 and CDR2 (germline): SGDLS, YYNGEE. The CDR3 runs to 14 residues. The V and J ends lost 0 bases and 1 base respectively, with 8 bases between them. DNA for the CDR3: TGTGCCAGCAGCGTAGGTCCGGGATCCTACGAGCAGTACTTC. The encoded protein is CASSVGPGSYEQYF.

Note on this clone: The sample contains more than one DNA sequence encoding this CDR3. The V call is TRBV11-3, the J call TRBJ2-7; D is unresolved. V was pared by 6 bases and J by 0 bases, with 9 bases between. This CDR3 is built from 13 residues. Germline-derived CDR1 and CDR2 are SGHNT and YENEEA. The CDR3 is CASSRTGSYEQYF. In DNA, the CDR3 is TGTGCCAGCAGTCGCACTGGCTCCTACGAGCAGTACTTC.

The rearrangement joins TRBV2 to TRBJ2-1; D not certain. This CDR3 is built from 12 residues. Trimming removed 1 base at V and 9 bases at J, with 7 bases between. CDR1 SNHLY and CDR2 FYNNEI come from the germline V gene. CDR3 sequence (DNA): TGTGCCAGCAGTGAAGGGACGTTTGAGCAGTTCTTC. It encodes CASSEGTFEQFF.

This chain connects TRBV18 to TRBJ1-5, with a tentative D call TRBD1 (5 bases). The V gene's germline CDR1 is KGHSH and CDR2 LQKENI. Deletions cut 3 bases from V and 7 bases from J, with 13 bases between. This CDR3 contains 14 residues. The CDR3 nucleotides are TGTGCCAGCTCACCGAGGGGTTCCCCACAGCCCCAGCATTTT. It codes for CASSPRGSPQPQHF.

The J gene is TRBJ2-7, the V gene TRBV15; no clear D. The CDR3 is 13 residues long. The germline V gene has CDR1 LNHNV and CDR2 YYDKDF (reference sequence). V was trimmed by 1 base and J by 6 bases, leaving 10 bases between them. In DNA, the CDR3 is TGTGCCACCAGCAGAGGATGGGATTCCGAGCAGTACTTC. It specifies CATSRGWDSEQYF.

The V call is TRBV28, the J call TRBJ1-2, with TRBD1 matching over 8 bases. V gave up 6 bases and J gave up 5 bases; unmatched junction bases: 5. The length of the CDR3 is 13 residues. Germline V lookup: CDR1 MDHEN, CDR2 SYDVKM. CDR3 loop: CASRLTGDYGYTF. In DNA, the CDR3 is TGTGCCAGCAGGTTGACAGGGGATTATGGCTACACCTTC.

The genes are TRBV5-1 and TRBJ2-2; TRBD1 matches at 8 bases. Trimming cost V 5 bases and J 1 base; bases outside gene matches: 7. The length of the CDR3 is 16 residues. Germline CDR1 reads SGHRS; CDR2 reads YFSETQ. The CDR3 DNA follows: TGCGCCAGCAGGGGGGGACAGGATCTGAACACCGGGGAGCTGTTTTTT. It translates to CASRGGQDLNTGELFF.

This chain joins TRBV19 and TRBJ2-2, with D possibly matching TRBD1 (5 bases). V gave up 3 bases and J gave up 5 bases, with 19 bases separating them. The CDR3 is 17 residues long. Germline loops: CDR1 LNHDA, CDR2 SQIVND (reference sequence). The CDR3 sequence: CASSISGAGVRTGELFF. CDR3 bases: TGTGCCAGTAGTATTAGTGGGGCCGGAGTTCGTACCGGGGAGCTGTTTTTT. Together with reference TRBV19 and TRBJ2-2, the CDR3 gives the full variable domain: DGGITQSPKYLFRKEGQNVTLSCEQNLNHDAMYWYRQDPGQGLRLIYYSQIVNDFQKGDIAEGYSVSREKKESFPLTVTSAQKNPTAFYLCASSISGAGVRTGELFFGEGSRLTVL.